This TCR beta chain was observed in a study of cytomegalovirus exposure and HLA in healthy donors. About this clone: Antigen unknown.

PCR used 60 Vbeta primers and 13 Jbeta primers. Measured with immunoSEQ multiplex PCR; TCRdb has only the in-frame clones, and not every one. In the table there are about 160,000 clones, about three quarters of which are singletons. General study results and limits: Among TCR beta chains, those listed as cytomegalovirus-associated numbered over 150. It was shown in a later analysis that HLA-associated TCR beta chains were more clonally expanded than other, equally common chains.

The study sampled nominally healthy donors, though unrecorded immune exposures were likely. Trimming removed 3 bases at V and 2 bases at J, with 7 bases between. The length of the CDR3 is 12 residues. Germline CDR1 reads SQVTM; CDR2 reads ANQGSEA. The sample was PBMCs. The TCR comes from a female donor in good health and CMV-seronegative. This chain joins TRBV29-1 and TRBJ1-1; D gene ambiguous. CDR3 protein: CSVDYQNTEAFF. The CDR3 DNA is TGCAGCGTTGACTATCAAAACACTGAAGCTTTCTTT.